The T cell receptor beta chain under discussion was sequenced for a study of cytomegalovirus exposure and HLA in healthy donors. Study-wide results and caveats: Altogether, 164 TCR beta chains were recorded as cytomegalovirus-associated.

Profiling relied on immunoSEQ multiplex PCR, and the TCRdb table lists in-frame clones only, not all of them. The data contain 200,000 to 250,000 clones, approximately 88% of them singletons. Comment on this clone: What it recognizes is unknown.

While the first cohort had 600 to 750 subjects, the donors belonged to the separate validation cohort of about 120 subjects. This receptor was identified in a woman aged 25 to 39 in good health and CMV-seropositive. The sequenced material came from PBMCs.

CDR3 DNA sequence: TGCGCCAGCAGCGGACGACAGGGGTGGACTGAAGCTTTCTTT. Translated: CASSGRQGWTEAFF. The rearrangement joins TRBV5-1 to TRBJ1-1; 8 positions match TRBD1. The CDR3 has 14 residues. After removal of 4 bases from V and 5 bases from J, the junction contained 7 bases not matched to a gene. Per the germline V gene, CDR1 is SGHRS and CDR2 is YFSETQ. The full variable domain, with the rest looked up from reference TRBV5-1 and TRBJ1-1, is KAGVTQTPRYLIKTRGQQVTLSCSPISGHRSVSWYQQTPGQGLQFLFEYFSETQRNKGNFPGRFSGRQFSNSRSEMNVSTLELGDSALYLCASSGRQGWTEAFFGQGTRLTVV.